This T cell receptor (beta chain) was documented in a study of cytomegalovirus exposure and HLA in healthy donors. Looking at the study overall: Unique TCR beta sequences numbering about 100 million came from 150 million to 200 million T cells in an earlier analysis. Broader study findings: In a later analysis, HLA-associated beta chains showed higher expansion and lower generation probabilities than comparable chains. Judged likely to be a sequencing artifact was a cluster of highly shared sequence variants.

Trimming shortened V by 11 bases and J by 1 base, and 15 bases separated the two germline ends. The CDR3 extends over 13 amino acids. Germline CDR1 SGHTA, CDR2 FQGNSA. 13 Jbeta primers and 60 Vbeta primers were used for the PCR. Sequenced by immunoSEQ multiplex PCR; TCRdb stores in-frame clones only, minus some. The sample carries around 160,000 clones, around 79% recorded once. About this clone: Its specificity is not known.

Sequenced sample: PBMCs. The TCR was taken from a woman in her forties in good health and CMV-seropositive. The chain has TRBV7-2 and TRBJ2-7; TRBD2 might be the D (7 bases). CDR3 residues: CAVRGAGSYEQYF. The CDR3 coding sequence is TGTGCCGTTCGGGGGGCGGGTTCCTACGAGCAGTACTTC.